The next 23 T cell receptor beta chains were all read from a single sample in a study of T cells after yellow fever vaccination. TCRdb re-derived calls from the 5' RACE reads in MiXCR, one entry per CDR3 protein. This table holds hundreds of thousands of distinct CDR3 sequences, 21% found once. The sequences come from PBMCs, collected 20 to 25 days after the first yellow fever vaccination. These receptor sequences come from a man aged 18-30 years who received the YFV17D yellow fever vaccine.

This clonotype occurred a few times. CDR3 bases: TGCGCCAGCAGCTTCCGACTAGCGGGGACGTACAATGAGCAGTTCTTC. Translation gives CASSFRLAGTYNEQFF. The chain carries TRBV4-1 and TRBJ2-1; TRBD2 aligns across 11 bases. Germline CDR1 MGHRA, CDR2 YSYEKL. V lost 5 bases and J lost 4; bases outside the gene matches: 7. The length of the CDR3 is 16 residues.

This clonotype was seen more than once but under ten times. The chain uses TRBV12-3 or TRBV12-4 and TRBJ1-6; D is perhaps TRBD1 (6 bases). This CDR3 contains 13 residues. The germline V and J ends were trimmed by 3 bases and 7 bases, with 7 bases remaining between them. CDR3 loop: CASSFRGNSPLHF. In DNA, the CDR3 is TGTGCCAGCAGTTTTAGGGGGAATTCACCCCTCCACTTT.

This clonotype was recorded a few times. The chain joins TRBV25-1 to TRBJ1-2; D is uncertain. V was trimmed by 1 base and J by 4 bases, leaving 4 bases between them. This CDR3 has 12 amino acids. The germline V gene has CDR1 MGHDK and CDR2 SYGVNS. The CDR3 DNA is TGTGCCAGCAGTGAATCTCCCTATGGCTACACCTTC. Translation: CASSESPYGYTF.

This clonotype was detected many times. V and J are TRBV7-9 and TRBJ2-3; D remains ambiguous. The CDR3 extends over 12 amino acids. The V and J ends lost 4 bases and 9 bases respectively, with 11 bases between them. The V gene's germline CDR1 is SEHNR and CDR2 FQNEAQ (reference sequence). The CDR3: CASSSTPETQYF. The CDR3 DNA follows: TGTGCCAGCAGCTCTACACCGGAAACGCAGTATTTT.

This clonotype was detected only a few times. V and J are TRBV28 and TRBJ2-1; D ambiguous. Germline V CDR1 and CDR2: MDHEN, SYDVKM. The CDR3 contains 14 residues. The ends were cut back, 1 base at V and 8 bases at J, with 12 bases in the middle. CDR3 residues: CASSLSPKGYEQFF. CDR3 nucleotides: TGTGCCAGCAGTTTATCCCCCAAGGGCTATGAGCAGTTCTTC.

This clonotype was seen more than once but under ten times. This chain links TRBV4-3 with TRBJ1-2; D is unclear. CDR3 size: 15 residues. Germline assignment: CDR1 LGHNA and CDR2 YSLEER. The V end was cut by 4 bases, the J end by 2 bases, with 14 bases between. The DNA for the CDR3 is TGCGCCAGCAGCCCGAACGAGGGTGGGAACTATGGCTACACCTTC. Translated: CASSPNEGGNYGYTF.

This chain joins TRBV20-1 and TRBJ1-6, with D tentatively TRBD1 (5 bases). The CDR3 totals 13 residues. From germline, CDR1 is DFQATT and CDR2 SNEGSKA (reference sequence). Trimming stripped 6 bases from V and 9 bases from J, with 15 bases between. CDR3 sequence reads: CSASGTRASPLHF. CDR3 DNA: TGCAGTGCCTCCGGGACCCGCGCTTCACCCCTCCACTTT.

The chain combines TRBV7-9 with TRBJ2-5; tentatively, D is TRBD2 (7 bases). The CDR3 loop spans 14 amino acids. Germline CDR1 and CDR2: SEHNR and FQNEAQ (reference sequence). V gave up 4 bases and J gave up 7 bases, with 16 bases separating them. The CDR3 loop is CASSSWGGSRTQYF. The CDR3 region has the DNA TGTGCCAGCAGCTCCTGGGGGGGCTCGAGGACCCAGTACTTC.

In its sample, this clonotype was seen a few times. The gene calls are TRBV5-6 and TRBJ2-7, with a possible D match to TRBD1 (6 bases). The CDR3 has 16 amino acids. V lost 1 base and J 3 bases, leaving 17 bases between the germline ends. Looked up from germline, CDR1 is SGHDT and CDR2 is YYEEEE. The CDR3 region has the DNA TGTGCCAGCAGCTTGAGGATGGGGACCAGGGGCTACGAGCAGTACTTC. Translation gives CASSLRMGTRGYEQYF.

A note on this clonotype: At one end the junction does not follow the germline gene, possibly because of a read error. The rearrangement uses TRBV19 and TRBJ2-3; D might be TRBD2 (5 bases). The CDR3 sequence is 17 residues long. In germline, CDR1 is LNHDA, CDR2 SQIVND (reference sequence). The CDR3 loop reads CACSLYGASGATDTQYF. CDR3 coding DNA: TGTGCCTGTAGTCTTTATGGAGCGAGCGGAGCTACAGATACGCAGTATTTT.

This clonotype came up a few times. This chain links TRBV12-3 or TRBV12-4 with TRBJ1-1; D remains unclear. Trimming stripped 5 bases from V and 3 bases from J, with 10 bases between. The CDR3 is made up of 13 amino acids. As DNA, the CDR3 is TGTGCCAGCAGTGGACGGTGGGACACTGAAGCTTTCTTT. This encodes CASSGRWDTEAFF.

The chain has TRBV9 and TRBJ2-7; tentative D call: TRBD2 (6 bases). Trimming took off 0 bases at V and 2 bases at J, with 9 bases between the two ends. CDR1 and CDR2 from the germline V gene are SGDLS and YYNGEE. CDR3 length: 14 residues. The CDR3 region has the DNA TGTGCCAGCAGCGTAGGGGACTTGACCTACGAGCAGTACTTC. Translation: CASSVGDLTYEQYF. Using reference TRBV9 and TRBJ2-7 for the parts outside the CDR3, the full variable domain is DSGVTQTPKHLITATGQRVTLRCSPRSGDLSVYWYQQSLDQGLQFLIQYYNGEERAKGNILERFSAQQFPDLHSELNLSSLELGDSALYFCASSVGDLTYEQYFGPGTRLTVT.

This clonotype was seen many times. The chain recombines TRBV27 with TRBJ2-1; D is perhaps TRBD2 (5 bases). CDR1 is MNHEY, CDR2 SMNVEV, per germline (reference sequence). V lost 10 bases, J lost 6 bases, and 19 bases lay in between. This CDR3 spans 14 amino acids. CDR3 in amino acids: CATGVISSRNEQFF. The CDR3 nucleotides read TGTGCCACCGGGGTCATATCCAGTCGCAATGAGCAGTTCTTC.

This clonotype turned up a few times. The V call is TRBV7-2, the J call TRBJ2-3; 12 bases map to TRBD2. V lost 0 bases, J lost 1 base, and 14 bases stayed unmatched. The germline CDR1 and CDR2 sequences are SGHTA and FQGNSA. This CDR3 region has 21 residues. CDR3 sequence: CASSLAPAGVLAGGGTDTQYF. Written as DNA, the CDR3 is TGTGCCAGCAGCTTAGCCCCAGCCGGGGTCCTAGCGGGGGGGGGCACAGATACGCAGTATTTT.

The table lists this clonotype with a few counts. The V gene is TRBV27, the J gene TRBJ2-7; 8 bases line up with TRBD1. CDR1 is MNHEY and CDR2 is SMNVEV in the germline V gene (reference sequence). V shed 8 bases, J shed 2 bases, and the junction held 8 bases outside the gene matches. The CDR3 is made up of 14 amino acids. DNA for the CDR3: TGTGCCAGCCCCGGACAGGGCCCCCCCTACGAGCAGTACGTC. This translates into CASPGQGPPYEQYV.

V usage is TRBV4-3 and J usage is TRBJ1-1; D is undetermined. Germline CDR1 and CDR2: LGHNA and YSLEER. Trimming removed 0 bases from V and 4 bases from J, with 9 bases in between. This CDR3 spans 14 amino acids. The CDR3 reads CASSQDSEGTEAFF. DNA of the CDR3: TGCGCCAGCAGCCAAGATTCAGAGGGCACTGAAGCTTTCTTT.

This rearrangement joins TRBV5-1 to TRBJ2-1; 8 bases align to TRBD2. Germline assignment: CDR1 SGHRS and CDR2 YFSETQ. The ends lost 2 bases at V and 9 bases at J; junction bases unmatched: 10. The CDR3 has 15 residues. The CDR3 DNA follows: TGCGCCAGCAGCTTTATAACGGGAGGGTCGGGTGAGCAGTTCTTC. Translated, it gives CASSFITGGSGEQFF.

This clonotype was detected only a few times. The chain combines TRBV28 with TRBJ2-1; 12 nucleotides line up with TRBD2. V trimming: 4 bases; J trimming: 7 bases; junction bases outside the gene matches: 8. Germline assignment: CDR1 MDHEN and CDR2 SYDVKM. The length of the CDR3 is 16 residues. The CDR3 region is CASSSAGLAGRNEQFF. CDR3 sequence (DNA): TGTGCCAGCAGTTCTGCCGGACTAGCGGGGCGGAATGAGCAGTTCTTC. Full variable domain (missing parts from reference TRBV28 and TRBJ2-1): DVKVTQSSRYLVKRTGEKVFLECVQDMDHENMFWYRQDPGLGLRLIYFSYDVKMKEKGDIPEGYSVSREKKERFSLILESASTNQTSMYLCASSSAGLAGRNEQFFGPGTRLTVL.

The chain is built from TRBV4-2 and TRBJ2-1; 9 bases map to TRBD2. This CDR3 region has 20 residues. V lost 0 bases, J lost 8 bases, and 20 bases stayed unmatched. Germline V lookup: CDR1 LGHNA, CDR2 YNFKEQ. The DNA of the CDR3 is TGTGCCAGCAGCCAAGATCTCCCCGCTAGCGGGGCAGGTGTCGTCCATGAGCAGTTCTTC. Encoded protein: CASSQDLPASGAGVVHEQFF.

CDR3 protein: CASSPWRNTEAFF. CDR3 DNA sequence: TGTGCCAGCAGCCCCTGGAGGAACACTGAAGCTTTCTTT. The V call is TRBV7-9, the J call TRBJ1-1; no definite D call. V was shortened by 5 bases and J by 1 base, with 8 bases between the two germline ends. This CDR3 region has 13 residues. Germline V gene lookup returns CDR1 SEHNR and CDR2 FQNEAQ (reference sequence).

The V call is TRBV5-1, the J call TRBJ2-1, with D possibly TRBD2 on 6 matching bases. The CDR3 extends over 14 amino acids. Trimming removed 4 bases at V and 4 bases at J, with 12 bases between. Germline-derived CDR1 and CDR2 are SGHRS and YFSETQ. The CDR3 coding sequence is TGCGCCAGCAGCCGGGAGACGGAATACAATGAGCAGTTCTTC. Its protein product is CASSRETEYNEQFF.

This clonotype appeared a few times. CDR3 sequence reads: CASSPEGATRGYTF. DNA of the CDR3: TGTGCCAGCTCACCCGAGGGGGCGACGCGAGGCTACACCTTC. V gene TRBV18 combines with J gene TRBJ1-2; TRBD1 matches at 7 bases. With 3 bases clipped from V and 8 bases from J, the junction kept 9 bases outside the gene matches. The germline CDR1 and CDR2 sequences are KGHSH and LQKENI. This CDR3 has 14 residues.

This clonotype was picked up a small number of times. Here the CDR3 reads CASSGYGDIQYF. CDR3 in DNA: TGTGCCAGCTCGGGGTACGGGGACATTCAGTACTTC. The rearrangement joins TRBV7-2 to TRBJ2-4; D might be TRBD2 (5 bases). Trimming shortened V by 8 bases and J by 8 bases, and 13 bases separated the two germline ends. The germline V gene has CDR1 SGHTA and CDR2 FQGNSA. This CDR3 has 12 amino acids. Complete variable domain (other parts from reference TRBV7-2 and TRBJ2-4): GAGVSQSPSNKVTEKGKDVELRCDPISGHTALYWYRQSLGQGLEFLIYFQGNSAPDKSGLPSDRFSAERTGGSVSTLTIQRTQQEDSAVYLCASSGYGDIQYFGAGTRLSVL.